What follows is one T cell receptor (beta chain) and its context. Its antigen is not known. Genomic DNA belonging to each subset was distributed in equal measure over several immunoSEQ plates. Clones were sequenced by immunoSEQ multiplex PCR, and TCRdb holds only the in-frame ones, with some missing. The sample consists of roughly 680,000 clones, over 60% of them appearing once. This specimen comes from a study of shared clonotypes between healthy human individuals. Whole-study findings and limits: Rarefaction showed that sequencing of sorted subsets was incomplete (despite large depth). Naive subsets generally had larger estimated richness than memory subsets.

With 5 bases clipped from V and 3 bases from J, the junction kept 7 bases outside the gene matches. The CDR3 has 15 residues. In germline, CDR1 is SGHTS, CDR2 YDEGEE. The sequence derives from a woman aged 30 to 39 in good health. The chain is built from TRBV5-8 and TRBJ2-7; 11 bases agree with TRBD2. The sequenced material came from memory CD4+ T cells sorted from blood. Described subset: CD45RA-negative fraction. The CDR3 coding sequence is TGTGCCAGCAGGGAACTAGCGGGAGCCGTCTACGAGCAGTACTTC. Protein sequence: CASRELAGAVYEQYF.